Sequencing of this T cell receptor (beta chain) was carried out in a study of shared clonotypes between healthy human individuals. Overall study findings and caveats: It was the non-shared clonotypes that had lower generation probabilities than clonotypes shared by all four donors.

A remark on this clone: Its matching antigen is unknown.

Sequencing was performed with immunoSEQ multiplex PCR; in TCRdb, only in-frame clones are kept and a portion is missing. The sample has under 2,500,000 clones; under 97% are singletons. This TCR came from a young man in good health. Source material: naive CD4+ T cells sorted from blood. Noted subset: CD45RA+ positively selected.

In DNA, the CDR3 is TGTGCCTGGGTTTGGGGACCTCTCGGAAACACCATATATTTT. Protein sequence: CAWVWGPLGNTIYF. This chain links TRBV30 with TRBJ1-3; D is possibly TRBD1 (5 bases). CDR1 and CDR2 (germline): GTSNPN, SVGIG (reference sequence). V lost 5 bases, J lost 4 bases, and 15 bases lay in between. The CDR3 has 14 residues.